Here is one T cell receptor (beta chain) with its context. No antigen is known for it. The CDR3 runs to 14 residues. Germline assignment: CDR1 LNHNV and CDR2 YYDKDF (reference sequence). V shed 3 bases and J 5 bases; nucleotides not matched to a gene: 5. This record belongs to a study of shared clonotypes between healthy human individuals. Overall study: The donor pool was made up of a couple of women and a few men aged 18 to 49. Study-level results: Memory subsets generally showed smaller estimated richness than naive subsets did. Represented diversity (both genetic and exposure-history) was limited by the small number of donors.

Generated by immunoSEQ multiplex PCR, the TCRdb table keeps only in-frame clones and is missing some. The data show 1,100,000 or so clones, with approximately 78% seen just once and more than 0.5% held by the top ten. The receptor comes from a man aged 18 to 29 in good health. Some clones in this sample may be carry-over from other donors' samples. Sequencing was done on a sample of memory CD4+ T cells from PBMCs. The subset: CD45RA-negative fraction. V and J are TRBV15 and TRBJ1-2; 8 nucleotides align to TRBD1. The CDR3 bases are TGTGCCACCAGCAGGGACAGGGATTCGTATGGCTACACCTTC. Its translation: CATSRDRDSYGYTF.